A single sample gave rise to the 3 T cell receptor beta chains below, sequenced in a study of shared clonotypes between healthy human individuals. CD8 cells regarded as naive lacked CD45RO, were positively chosen for CCR7, and omitted terminally differentiated effector memory CD45RA+ cells. Sequencing used immunoSEQ multiplex PCR; TCRdb keeps in-frame clones, though not all of them. The profile shows some 2 million clones, just under 95% of them singletons. Source material: naive CD8+ T cells sorted from blood. These receptors all stem from a man younger than 35 in good health.

The chain is built from TRBV5-4 and TRBJ2-7, with D maybe TRBD1 (6 bases). The CDR3 consists of 12 residues. The germline V gene encodes CDR1 SGHNT and CDR2 YYREEE (reference sequence). With 2 bases removed from V and 6 bases from J, the gap between germline ends came to 9 bases. The CDR3 nucleotides are TGTGCCAGCAGCTTCGCAGGGGTCGAGCAGTACTTC. Amino acids: CASSFAGVEQYF.

This chain uses TRBV19 with TRBJ2-7; unclear D gene. There are 13 residues in the CDR3. Germline V gene lookup returns CDR1 LNHDA and CDR2 SQIVND (reference sequence). Trimming left V 3 bases short and J 1 base short, with 7 bases between. CDR3 in DNA: TGTGCCAGTAGTATCAGCAAGTCCTACGAGCAGTACTTC. It yields the protein CASSISKSYEQYF.

The table lists this clone with a count of one. The chain carries TRBV29-1 and TRBJ1-2, with 7 bases fitting TRBD1. This CDR3 contains 12 residues. Germline CDR1 is SQVTM and CDR2 is ANQGSEA. The V gene end was trimmed by 6 bases and the J gene end by 8 bases; junction bases not matched to a gene: 9. The CDR3: CSVQFTGEGYTF. The CDR3 nucleotides read TGCAGCGTCCAATTCACAGGGGAGGGCTACACCTTC.